The entry below describes one T cell receptor beta chain. The target of this receptor is not known. Per-base quality was not reported, and no clone a single base away is much larger than it. These data are taken from a study of long-term antiretroviral therapy in people with HIV (dated by TCRdb to between 2021 and 2024). As for the study more broadly: Collection of the earliest samples took place about a decade ahead of the 2015 WHO recommendation for immediate ART, at a time when ART was typically delayed until CD4 counts fell. Whether ART initiation and durable HIV suppression were associated with changes in peripheral blood TRB repertoire composition and diversity was tested in a retrospective serial study. The cohort contributed roughly 200 cryopreserved PBMC samples from 30 adults with confirmed HIV infection, collected serially over a mean of about 6 years (range 1-12). Among the 30 to 35 participants with HIV, eleven were female. No cross-contamination during QIAcube processing turned up in test extractions that ran a monoclonal T-cell line alongside about 35 polyclonal samples. Study-wide conclusions, independent of this receptor: ART initiation was associated with a significant increase in TRB diversity, but diversity stayed significantly below transplant donor controls even after long-term ART. No data were available on ART adherence, viral resistance or therapy changes, limiting inferences about post-ART repertoire changes. Because PBMC availability was limited, only the TCR beta chain was sequenced, with no alpha chain pairing. The samples span the years 2004 to 2017, and the ART regimens used at that time may not be as effective as current regimens. The repertoire was dominated across all time points by expanded TRB clones identified before ART initiation, although this dominance was seen to fluctuate and to decrease in many PLHIV after ART. Narrower CDR3 length ranges were observed in HIV repertoires than in controls, and an antigen-experienced repertoire with only a slight naive shift after ART was suggested by the network structure. Because pre-ART samples had limited cell numbers, unsorted PBMC were profiled rather than sorted CD4+ and CD8+ T cells.

To be included, a participant needed at least one PBMC sample from before ART initiation plus at least two post-ART samples. Every participant with HIV received treatment in the United States of America. Cryopreserved samples of about 0.9-11 million PBMC were thawed and washed before DNA extraction. At the time of the earliest PBMC sample for each participant with HIV, ages ranged from about 23 to 60 years. Each participant contributed PBMC samples from 1-4 timepoints before ART initiation and 2-8 timepoints after ART initiation, with a median of 7 samples. For every participant, serial HIV viral load, CD4+ T-cell count, ART history and demographic data were obtained. Using a Qiagen kit on a QIAcube, genomic DNA was extracted from unsorted PBMC, with samples processed in batches of 12. The immunoSEQ hsTCRB v3.0 assay was used at survey level resolution for TRB variable region sequencing. The target sequencing depth for TRB was roughly 35,000-55,000 T-cell genomes per sample. TRB libraries were pooled and sequenced on an Illumina MiSeq using a v3 150-cycle kit. As for the original processing: Analysis of repertoires was carried out in R inside a reproducible Nextflow workflow spanning QC, data transformation and analysis. LymphoSeq2, an R package for AIRR-Seq data exploration, was used to implement custom analyses. A few samples yielding fewer than 5000 total TRB sequences were excluded, leaving over 150 analyzed HIV repertoires. Among the roughly 180 retained HIV repertoires, 59 were collected before ART initiation and under 150 after ART initiation. Repertoires were downsampled to 5000 TRB nucleotide sequences, and summary statistics were averaged over 100 downsampling iterations. Only TRB sequences with CDR3 regions of at least seven amino acids were retained for analysis. Diversity was assessed using a clonality score derived from Shannon entropy and using the Gini coefficient. Repertoire networks linked the top 5000 CDR3 amino acid sequences whenever two sequences differed by an edit distance of one. For TRB CDR3 amino acid sequences, GLIPH2 was used to predict antigen specificity groups and MHC restriction. To flag known associations with CMV, EBV, HIV or tissue antigens, CDR3 amino acid sequences were compared against VDJdb and McPAS-TCR. Pre-ART, post-ART and control groups were compared with Wilcoxon signed-rank tests and Holm-Bonferroni correction. TCRdb took over this immuneACCESS table, retaining in-frame rearrangements with V and J assigned. Such tables are incomplete; in checked studies, under half of the missing clones stem from an unresolved V gene, and the remainder is unexplained. V and J calls and clone size are as listed in that table; D and trimming were resolved from the DNA. Within this sample are over 30,000 clones, with about 85% of them counted one time only. 5.5% to 6.5% of the sample is held by the ten biggest clonotypes.

The CDR3 goes from the cysteine to the phenylalanine over 12 residues. The read is trimmed to its CDR3 DNA, 36 bases read in frame from base 1. From a lookup of the germline V gene (reference sequence), CDR1 and CDR2 are WNHNN and SYGVQD. A distance of 9 bases separates the germline ends of V and J, which lose 5 bases and 7 bases respectively. The V and J segments used are TRBV10-1 and TRBJ2-1, and TRBD1 may be the D gene, going by 5 matching bases. This clonotype was sampled from a woman aged 50 to 60 with HIV. The sequencing here drew on unsorted PBMCs, taken 3.1 years after starting antiretroviral therapy. In nucleotide form, the sequence is TGCGCCAGCAGTACAGGCGTTAATGAGCAGTTCTTC. Translated, it reads CASSTGVNEQFF.